This entry lists 29 T cell receptor beta chains sequenced from one sample in a study of immune heterogeneity within non-small cell lung tumors. Template material for each sample was around 630 ng of bulk tumor genomic DNA. Collection of several biopsies per primary tumor, spaced far apart, took place during surgery. Each patient presented with untreated, newly diagnosed non-small cell lung cancer and received curative surgery. With 32 V and 13 J primers, multiplex PCR amplified the TCR beta CDR3. Via MiXCR, TCRdb re-called the multiplex PCR reads, giving one row per CDR3 protein. The top ten hold around 4.3% of the sample, which has 10,000 to 15,000 distinct CDR3 sequences, around a fifth seen once. The sample taken for sequencing was lung tumor tissue. These receptors were obtained from a man aged 55 to 70 with non-small cell lung cancer.

By share of the sample, this clonotype is medium-sized. V is TRBV15 and J is TRBJ1-6; the match to TRBD1 covers 8 bases. Germline V gene sequence: CDR1 LNHNV, CDR2 YYDKDF (reference sequence). CDR3 length: 18 amino acids. V gave up 3 bases and J gave up 6 bases; unmatched junction bases: 13. The CDR3 bases are TGTGCCACCAGCAGGGCACCGGGAGGGACAGGCTTTAATTCACCCCTCCACTTT. Its protein product is CATSRAPGGTGFNSPLHF.

This clonotype was picked up a small number of times. The CDR3 here is CATSRPGGVSEAFF. For the CDR3, the DNA is TGTGCCACCAGCAGACCTGGGGGCGTGAGTGAAGCTTTCTTT. This chain connects TRBV15 to TRBJ1-1; D perhaps matches TRBD1 (6 bases). CDR1 and CDR2 (germline): LNHNV, YYDKDF (reference sequence). With 2 bases removed from V and 7 bases from J, the gap between germline ends came to 14 bases. The CDR3 length is 14 residues.

In this sample, this clonotype is medium-sized. V usage is TRBV19 and J usage is TRBJ2-7; unclear D gene. Looked up from germline, CDR1 is LNHDA and CDR2 is SQIVND (reference sequence). There are 14 residues in the CDR3. Between the trimmed V and J ends, which lost 5 bases and 3 bases, there was a span of 14 bases. CDR3 sequence reads: CASSPRILYYEQYF. DNA for the CDR3: TGTGCCAGTAGTCCAAGGATACTCTACTACGAGCAGTACTTC.

This clonotype rates as medium-sized. The chain has TRBV12-3 or TRBV12-4 and TRBJ2-5; D might be TRBD1 (5 bases). The CDR3 runs 14 residues. V lost 0 bases, J lost 5 bases, and 10 bases lay in between. CDR3 residues: CASSLAGARETQYF. In DNA, the CDR3 is TGTGCCAGCAGTTTAGCAGGGGCGCGGGAGACCCAGTACTTC.

In its sample, this clonotype is medium-sized. This chain connects TRBV12-3 or TRBV12-4 to TRBJ1-1; possibly TRBD1 for D (6 bases). This CDR3 has 14 amino acids. V was clipped by 4 bases and J by 1 base, with 10 bases between them. CDR3 amino acids: CASSSTGQNTEAFF. CDR3 nucleotides: TGTGCCAGCAGTTCCACGGGACAGAACACTGAAGCTTTCTTT.

With regard to this clonotype: A much larger clone differs from this one at a single base, so this may be a read error. The chain links TRBV19 to TRBJ2-2, with 7 bases that match TRBD2. There are 16 residues in the CDR3. The germline CDR1 and CDR2 sequences are LNHDA and SQIVND (reference sequence). In DNA form, the CDR3 reads TGTGCCAGTAGTATGGCTAGCGGTGGGGGGACCGAGGAGCTGTTTTTT. This codes for CASSMASGGGTEELFF.

This clonotype is judged medium-sized (0.01 to 0.1%). The chain uses TRBV6-2 or TRBV6-3 and TRBJ2-3, with 8 bases that match TRBD2. The germline V gene has CDR1 MNHEY and CDR2 SVGEGT. The CDR3 loop spans 16 amino acids. V gave up 7 bases and J gave up 4 bases; unmatched junction bases: 13. CDR3: CASNTPGGSWADTQYF. CDR3 nucleotides: TGTGCCAGCAACACACCGGGGGGGAGTTGGGCAGATACGCAGTATTTT.

The V call is TRBV12-3 or TRBV12-4, the J call TRBJ2-2, with 12 bases fitting TRBD2. V shed 7 bases and J 7 bases; nucleotides not matched to a gene: 10. The CDR3 contains 16 residues. CDR3 sequence: CASTVGLAGWIGELFF. The CDR3 DNA follows: TGTGCCAGCACCGTGGGACTAGCGGGTTGGATCGGGGAGCTGTTTTTT.

The chain carries TRBV7-8 and TRBJ2-5, with D perhaps TRBD1 or TRBD2 (5 bases each). Germline CDR1 and CDR2: SGHVS and FQNEAQ. CDR3 length: 12 residues. V dropped 4 bases and J dropped 9 bases, with 12 bases sitting between them. The CDR3 sequence: CASSSWDQAQYF. DNA of the CDR3: TGTGCCAGCAGCTCTTGGGACCAGGCCCAGTACTTC.

There are a few counts of this clonotype. The rearrangement joins TRBV11-2 to TRBJ2-2; 7 bases match TRBD2. The CDR3 contains 14 residues. Germline trimming cut 2 bases from V and 4 bases from J; bases unmatched to any gene: 1. Germline lookup yields CDR1 SGHAT and CDR2 FQNNGV. In DNA, the CDR3 is TGTGCCAGCAGCTTACTAGCGGCCACCGGGGAGCTGTTTTTT. It encodes CASSLLAATGELFF.

This clonotype showed up just a few times. The junction and the germline gene differ at one end; a read error may be behind it. V and J are TRBV20-1 and TRBJ2-7; perhaps TRBD1 as D (5 bases). Germline V gives CDR1 DFQATT, CDR2 SNEGSKA (reference sequence). This CDR3 is built from 12 residues. CDR3 loop: CSAGDSTDEQYF. The CDR3 DNA follows: TGCAGTGCTGGAGACAGTACAGACGAGCAGTACTTC.

This clonotype was seen only a few times. The V gene is TRBV6-1, the J gene TRBJ2-3; 7 bases are a match to TRBD1. The length of the CDR3 is 15 residues. With V trimmed by 8 bases and J by 2 bases, 10 bases remained unmatched. Germline V gene data show CDR1 as MNHNS and CDR2 as SASEGT. The DNA of the CDR3 is TGTGCCAGCGAAACACAGGGGATAACCACAGATACGCAGTATTTT. It encodes CASETQGITTDTQYF.

V and J are TRBV5-5 and TRBJ2-7; no reliable D call. The CDR3 consists of 14 residues. The ends were cut back, 1 base at V and 3 bases at J, with 11 bases in the middle. Germline V lookup: CDR1 SGHKS, CDR2 YYEKEE (reference sequence). This chain's CDR3 is CASSLNVARYEQYF. DNA of the CDR3: TGTGCCAGCAGCTTGAACGTAGCCCGCTACGAGCAGTACTTC.

In its sample, this clonotype was seen a few times. The genes are TRBV6-1 and TRBJ1-2; 11 bases align to TRBD1. In germline, CDR1 is MNHNS, CDR2 SASEGT. The V gene end was trimmed by 10 bases and the J gene end by 8 bases; junction bases not matched to a gene: 9. This CDR3 contains 13 residues. In DNA form, the CDR3 reads TGTGCCACCCAAGGACAGGGGGCTGTGGGCTACACCTTC. It yields the protein CATQGQGAVGYTF.

A remark on this clonotype: A much bigger clone sits one base away, suggesting this may be a read error. The V gene is TRBV19, the J gene TRBJ2-3; either TRBD1 or TRBD2 may supply D (5 bases each). Germline V gene sequence: CDR1 LNHDA, CDR2 SQIVND (reference sequence). The CDR3 loop spans 14 amino acids. Trimming took off 4 bases at V and 4 bases at J, with 12 bases between the two ends. The CDR3 DNA reads as TGTGCCAGTAGTAGGGGGTTGAGCCCAGATACGCAGTATTTT. Encoded protein: CASSRGLSPDTQYF.

This clonotype was picked up a small number of times. The gene calls are TRBV27 and TRBJ2-5, with a weak D call TRBD2 (5 bases). Trimming removed 3 bases from V and 4 bases from J, with 18 bases in between. Germline CDR1 MNHEY, CDR2 SMNVEV (reference sequence). The CDR3 runs to 16 residues. This CDR3 reads CASSFSSGVRAETQYF. In DNA form, the CDR3 reads TGTGCCAGCAGTTTCTCCTCCGGGGTGAGGGCAGAGACCCAGTACTTC.

This chain connects TRBV5-1 to TRBJ2-5, with 8 positions matching TRBD1. V was pared by 8 bases and J by 2 bases, with 26 bases of the junction left unmatched. This CDR3 region has 20 residues. Per germline, CDR1 SGHRS and CDR2 YFSETQ. CDR3 coding DNA: TGCGCCAGTACATACAGGGGGGACCTCGGGGCTAGCTCCCTACAAGAGACCCAGTACTTC. Encoded protein: CASTYRGDLGASSLQETQYF.

The CDR3 bases are TGTGCCAGCAGCGTTCAGGGGCCCGAGTCGGATACGCAGTATTTT. Translation gives CASSVQGPESDTQYF. This chain connects TRBV9 to TRBJ2-3; a possible D gene is TRBD1 (6 bases). CDR1 SGDLS and CDR2 YYNGEE come from the germline V gene. The CDR3 is made up of 15 amino acids. Trimming removed 2 bases from V and 6 bases from J, with 16 bases in between.

This clonotype has only a few counts. J is TRBJ1-1 and V is TRBV6-1; D is ambiguous. The CDR3 runs to 13 residues. CDR1 is MNHNS, CDR2 SASEGT, per germline. V was cut by 6 bases and J by 4 bases, with 12 bases left in between. CDR3 nucleotides: TGTGCCAGCAGGAACACCCTTGTCACTGAAGCTTTCTTT. Its translation is CASRNTLVTEAFF.

This clonotype occurred a few times. The chain uses TRBV10-2 and TRBJ1-5, with D possibly TRBD1 on 6 matching bases. The CDR3 covers 15 residues. V dropped 6 bases and J dropped 2 bases, with 14 bases sitting between them. CDR1 WSHSY and CDR2 SAAADI come from the germline V gene. In DNA, the CDR3 is TGCGCCAGCAGCCACTTACAGGGTGGCAATCAGCCCCAGCATTTT. Its translation: CASSHLQGGNQPQHF.

The chain joins TRBV11-2 to TRBJ2-1; a possible D gene is TRBD2 (5 bases). The germline V gene encodes CDR1 SGHAT and CDR2 FQNNGV. The CDR3 runs 17 residues. V dropped 0 bases and J dropped 3 bases, with 15 bases sitting between them. The CDR3 DNA reads TGTGCCAGCAGCTTAGATGCCAGGACTGGTGGCTACAATGAGCAGTTCTTC. Amino acids: CASSLDARTGGYNEQFF.

A remark on this clonotype: With a much larger clone just one base away, this may be a read error. The rearrangement joins TRBV10-2 to TRBJ1-2, with TRBD1 identical over 7 bases. The CDR3 is 15 amino acids. CDR1 WSHSY and CDR2 SAAADI come from the germline V gene. As DNA, the CDR3 is TGCGCCAGCATTGAGTCGAGAGGGACAGCCTATGGCTACACCTTC. It codes for CASIESRGTAYGYTF.

The rearrangement uses TRBV7-9 and TRBJ2-4; TRBD2 might be the D (6 bases). The V gene lost 5 bases and the J gene lost 3 bases, with 11 bases spanning the gap. Per the germline V gene, CDR1 is SEHNR and CDR2 is FQNEAQ (reference sequence). This CDR3 contains 14 residues. The CDR3 nucleotides are TGTGCCAGCAGCCGCTCGACTAGCAAAAACATTCAGTACTTC. Residues: CASSRSTSKNIQYF.

Of note for this clonotype: Being one base from a much bigger clone, this may be a read error. The chain recombines TRBV28 with TRBJ1-1, with D perhaps matching TRBD1 (5 bases). The CDR3 has 13 amino acids. From germline, CDR1 is MDHEN and CDR2 SYDVKM. In DNA form, the CDR3 reads TGTGTCACCTTGCTCGGGGCGGAAAATGAAGCTTTCTTT. Translating gives CVTLLGAENEAFF.

Details on this clonotype: The CDR3 end shows no conserved phenylalanine or tryptophan, and so a read error is likely. The CDR3 sequence is CASSHFTSREKLFL. In nucleotides, the CDR3 is TGTGCCAGCAGCCATTTCACCTCCCGGGAGAAACTGTTTTTG. The V gene is TRBV16, the J gene TRBJ1-4; D is ambiguous. Trimming removed 3 bases from V and 11 bases from J, with 16 bases in between. Germline CDR1 reads KGHSY; CDR2 reads FQNENV. The CDR3 is 14 amino acids.

Concerning this clonotype: This sequence may be a read error, since a much larger clone differs from it by one base. The chain carries TRBV20-1 and TRBJ2-7, with D possibly matching TRBD1 (6 bases). The ends were cut back, 3 bases at V and 5 bases at J, with 11 bases in the middle. Germline CDR1 reads DFQATT; CDR2 reads SNEGSKA (reference sequence). The CDR3 contains 12 residues. CDR3 nucleotides: TGCAGTGCTAGTGTTGGGGGCGACGAGCAGTACTTC. It translates to CSASVGGDEQYF.

As concerns this clonotype: A clone one base away is much larger, so this may be a read error. V is TRBV30 and J is TRBJ2-2; no reliable D call. Germline CDR1 and CDR2: GTSNPN and SVGIG (reference sequence). CDR3 size: 15 residues. CDR3 sequence (DNA): TGTGCCCGGAGTTTAACTGGCGGTTGGACCGGGGAGCTGTTTTTT. Protein: CARSLTGGWTGELFF.

Comments on this clonotype: This CDR3 is missing its conserved last phenylalanine or tryptophan, likely due to a read error. The limits of the CDR3 on the DNA are not certain, so only TCRdb's listed CDR3 is given. The chain has TRBV6-2 or TRBV6-3 and TRBJ2-3; TRBD2 is taken as the D call from the table, unchecked against the DNA. Germline V lookup: CDR1 MNHEY, CDR2 SVGEGT. The CDR3 comprises 16 residues, both ends counted. The CDR3 loop is CASSYEREIYEQYFGP.

This chain links TRBV6-1 with TRBJ2-5, with 7 bases matching TRBD2. V was pared by 6 bases and J by 3 bases, with 10 bases of the junction left unmatched. CDR1 is MNHNS and CDR2 is SASEGT in the germline V gene. The CDR3 is 15 residues long. The CDR3 DNA follows: TGTGCCAGCAGCCCTCTAGCGGAGATAAAAGAGACCCAGTACTTC. Encoded protein: CASSPLAEIKETQYF.